This T cell receptor beta chain is from a study of identical twins. Study-wide results and limits: In drawing conclusions, the study used cross-sectional statistical analysis and did not follow the same donors. Where beta out-of-frame sequences were concerned, excess twin sharing was weaker.

This clonotype was recorded a few times. Its specificity is unknown. TCRdb fed the 5' RACE reads into MiXCR, producing one record per CDR3 protein. The sample lists under 250,000 distinct CDR3 sequences, around 9.6% occurring once. Trimming took off 6 bases at V and 3 bases at J, with 6 bases between the two ends. From germline, CDR1 is ENHRY and CDR2 SYGVKD. The CDR3 has 13 residues. The sequence was collected from a woman under 30 in good health. The chain recombines TRBV10-3 with TRBJ1-6; D is uncertain. The sequenced material came from memory (CD45RO+) T cells sorted from blood. The CDR3 sequence is CAIRGDYNSPLHF. The CDR3 DNA reads as TGTGCCATCAGGGGCGACTATAATTCACCCCTCCACTTT.